Sequencing of this T cell receptor beta chain was carried out in a study of shared clonotypes between healthy human individuals. Whole-study findings and limits: Exclusively blood specimens were collected; tissue repertoires likely differ.

In regard to this clone: Antigen: not known.

Genomic DNA belonging to each subset was distributed in equal measure over several immunoSEQ plates. Generated by immunoSEQ multiplex PCR, the TCRdb table keeps only in-frame clones and is missing some. The sample records around 700,000 clones, roughly 70% being singletons. The germline gives CDR1 MNHEY, CDR2 SVGAGI. Trimming took 4 bases from V and 0 from J; bases not matched to a gene: 6. The CDR3 is 15 amino acids. The chain employs TRBV6-5 and TRBJ2-7, with 7 bases lining up with TRBD1. This TCR was recovered from a woman aged 30 to 39 in good health. The sequenced sample was memory CD4+ T cells sorted from blood. The sample's subset: CD45RA-negative fraction. The CDR3 DNA follows: TGTGCCAGCAGTTCCACCGGGACAGACTCCTACGAGCAGTACTTC. This encodes CASSSTGTDSYEQYF.